What follows are 14 T cell receptor beta chains derived from one specimen sequenced in a study of early T cells in non-severe SARS-CoV-2 infection. TCRdb recomputed calls from the 5' RACE reads with MiXCR, one row per CDR3 protein. The table includes about 80,000 distinct CDR3 sequences, around 10% detected once. The sample was whole blood. All receptors derive from an adult who was a healthcare worker with PCR-confirmed SARS-CoV-2 infection or an uninfected control (not recorded which).

This clonotype was recorded many times. The chain couples TRBV2 to TRBJ2-5; D unresolved. CDR1 SNHLY and CDR2 FYNNEI come from the germline V gene. V lost 5 bases to trimming and J lost 4 bases, with 5 bases between them. CDR3 length: 11 residues. The CDR3, as DNA: TGTGCCAGCAGTCCCGGAGAGACCCAGTACTTC. As protein: CASSPGETQYF.

The chain has TRBV7-4 and TRBJ2-1; D might be TRBD1 or TRBD2, each matching 10 bases. Per the germline V gene, CDR1 is SGHVT and CDR2 is SQSDAQ. Trimming cost V 0 bases and J 2 bases, with 20 bases left between them. This CDR3 spans 19 amino acids. As DNA, the CDR3 is TGTGCCAGCAGCTTAGCGAGGGGACAGGGGACTAGCGCCTACAATGAGCAGTTCTTC. Translated: CASSLARGQGTSAYNEQFF.

This clonotype was observed at least ten times. The chain is built from TRBV29-1 and TRBJ2-7; tentative D call: TRBD2 (7 bases). V was shortened by 5 bases and J by 2 bases, with 13 bases between the two germline ends. CDR3 length: 13 residues. CDR1 and CDR2 from the germline V gene are SQVTM and ANQGSEA. In nucleotides, the CDR3 is TGCAGCGTTCTAGGGGGGGGCACCTACGAGCAGTACTTC. It is translated as CSVLGGGTYEQYF.

This clonotype was observed a handful of times. V is TRBV5-5 and J is TRBJ1-1, with 8 bases lining up with TRBD1. The CDR3 has 17 amino acids. Germline V gene lookup returns CDR1 SGHKS and CDR2 YYEKEE (reference sequence). After removal of 2 bases from V and 1 base from J, the junction contained 10 bases not matched to a gene. CDR3 loop: CASSFRTGSLGNTEAFF. In DNA form, the CDR3 reads TGTGCCAGCAGCTTTAGGACAGGGAGCTTAGGGAACACTGAAGCTTTCTTT.

The CDR3, as DNA: TGTGCCAGCAGCCAATTGGGGACCGGGGAGCTGTTTTTT. Amino acids: CASSQLGTGELFF. The chain carries TRBV28 and TRBJ2-2; D is undetermined. V shed 6 bases and J shed 5 bases, with 10 bases lying between them. The CDR3 extends over 13 amino acids. CDR1 is MDHEN and CDR2 is SYDVKM in the germline V gene.

V usage is TRBV7-3 and J usage is TRBJ1-2; D might be TRBD1 (5 bases). Germline assignment: CDR1 SGHTA and CDR2 FQGTGA. The V end lost 4 bases, the J end lost 4 bases, and 10 bases lay between the germline ends. The CDR3 sequence is 13 residues long. The CDR3 nucleotides read TGTGCCAGCAGCTGGGACTCGGGCTATGGCTACACCTTC. Its protein product is CASSWDSGYGYTF.

This clonotype is medium-sized by share. This rearrangement joins TRBV28 to TRBJ1-1; D unclear. Germline CDR1 and CDR2: MDHEN and SYDVKM. The V gene lost 2 bases and the J gene lost 5 bases, with 12 bases spanning the gap. The CDR3 has 14 residues. DNA for the CDR3: TGTGCCAGCAGTTTACAGCGGGTGGGGACTGAAGCTTTCTTT. Its protein is CASSLQRVGTEAFF.

This clonotype was picked up many times. This rearrangement joins TRBV7-9 to TRBJ1-1; D is unresolved. This CDR3 region has 12 residues. V was clipped by 1 base and J by 5 bases, with 5 bases between them. Germline CDR1 SEHNR, CDR2 FQNEAQ (reference sequence). In DNA, the CDR3 is TGTGCCAGCAGCTTAGTCATGACTGAAGCTTTCTTT. This sequence encodes CASSLVMTEAFF.

Remarks on this clonotype: A much larger clonotype is one base distant, so this may be a read error. This rearrangement joins TRBV7-3 to TRBJ2-2; D possibly corresponds to TRBD2 (5 bases). The length of the CDR3 is 13 residues. The V end was cut by 7 bases, the J end by 7 bases, with 13 bases between. CDR1 and CDR2 from the germline V gene are SGHTA and FQGTGA. CDR3 sequence reads: CASNSLAGGELFF. The CDR3 DNA follows: TGTGCCAGCAACTCCCTAGCAGGCGGGGAGCTGTTTTTT.

This clonotype was picked up many times. The chain combines TRBV19 with TRBJ2-7; the match to TRBD1 covers 9 bases. Germline-derived CDR1 and CDR2 are LNHDA and SQIVND (reference sequence). With V trimmed by 5 bases and J by 5 bases, 7 bases remained unmatched. The CDR3 has 14 amino acids. The CDR3 here is CASSYGTGYDEQYF. CDR3 DNA sequence: TGTGCCAGTAGTTATGGGACAGGGTACGACGAGCAGTACTTC.

The sample holds a few counts of this clonotype. The rearrangement joins TRBV7-6 to TRBJ1-3; 7 positions match TRBD1. The CDR3 is 16 residues long. Germline-derived CDR1 and CDR2 are SGHVS and FNYEAQ. V lost 5 bases to trimming and J lost 0 bases; unmatched junction nucleotides: 7. CDR3 amino acids: CASSPETGFSGNTIYF. CDR3 nucleotides: TGTGCCAGCAGCCCCGAGACAGGGTTCTCTGGAAACACCATATATTTT.

The CDR3 reads CASSQDRSSYEQYF. As DNA, the CDR3 is TGTGCCAGCAGCCAAGATAGGAGCTCCTACGAGCAGTACTTC. The chain couples TRBV14 to TRBJ2-7; D gene uncertain. Germline V gene lookup returns CDR1 SGHDN and CDR2 FVKESK. V lost 0 bases and J lost 0, with 6 bases in between. There are 14 residues in the CDR3.

There are many counts of this clonotype. The chain couples TRBV5-1 to TRBJ2-3; no clear D gene. The CDR3 covers 15 residues. The germline gives CDR1 SGHRS, CDR2 YFSETQ. V lost 0 bases and J 1 base, leaving 9 bases between the germline ends. This chain's CDR3 is CASSLAAAGTDTQYF. The DNA of the CDR3 is TGCGCCAGCAGCTTGGCGGCCGCTGGCACAGATACGCAGTATTTT.

The genes are TRBV11-2 and TRBJ2-7; 7 positions agree with TRBD1. V shed 1 base and J 3 bases; nucleotides not matched to a gene: 12. CDR3 length equals 17 residues. Looked up from germline, CDR1 is SGHAT and CDR2 is FQNNGV. This chain's CDR3 is CASSLGLTLDRFYEQYF. In nucleotides, the CDR3 is TGTGCCAGCAGCTTAGGTCTGACCCTGGACAGGTTCTACGAGCAGTACTTC.